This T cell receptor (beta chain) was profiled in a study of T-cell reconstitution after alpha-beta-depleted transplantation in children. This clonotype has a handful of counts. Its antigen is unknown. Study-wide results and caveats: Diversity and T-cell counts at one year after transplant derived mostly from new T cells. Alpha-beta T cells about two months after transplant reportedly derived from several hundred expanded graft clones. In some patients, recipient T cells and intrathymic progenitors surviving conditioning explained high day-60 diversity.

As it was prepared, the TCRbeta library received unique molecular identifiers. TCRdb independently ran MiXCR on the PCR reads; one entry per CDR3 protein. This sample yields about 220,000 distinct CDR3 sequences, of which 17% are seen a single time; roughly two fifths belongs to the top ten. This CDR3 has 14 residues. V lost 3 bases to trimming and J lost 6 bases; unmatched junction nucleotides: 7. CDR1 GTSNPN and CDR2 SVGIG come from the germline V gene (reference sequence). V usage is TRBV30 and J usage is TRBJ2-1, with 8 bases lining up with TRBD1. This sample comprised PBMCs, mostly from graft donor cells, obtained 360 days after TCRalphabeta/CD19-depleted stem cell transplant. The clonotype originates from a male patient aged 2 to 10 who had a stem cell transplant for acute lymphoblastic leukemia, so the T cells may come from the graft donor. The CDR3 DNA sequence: TGTGCCTGGAGGTACAGGGGGGATCTCAATGAGCAGTTCTTC. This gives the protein CAWRYRGDLNEQFF. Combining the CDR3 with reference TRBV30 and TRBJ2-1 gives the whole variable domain SQTIHQWPATLVQPVGSPLSLECTVEGTSNPNLYWYRQAAGRGLQLLFYSVGIGQISSEVPQNLSASRPQDRQFILSSKKLLLSDSGFYLCAWRYRGDLNEQFFGPGTRLTVL.